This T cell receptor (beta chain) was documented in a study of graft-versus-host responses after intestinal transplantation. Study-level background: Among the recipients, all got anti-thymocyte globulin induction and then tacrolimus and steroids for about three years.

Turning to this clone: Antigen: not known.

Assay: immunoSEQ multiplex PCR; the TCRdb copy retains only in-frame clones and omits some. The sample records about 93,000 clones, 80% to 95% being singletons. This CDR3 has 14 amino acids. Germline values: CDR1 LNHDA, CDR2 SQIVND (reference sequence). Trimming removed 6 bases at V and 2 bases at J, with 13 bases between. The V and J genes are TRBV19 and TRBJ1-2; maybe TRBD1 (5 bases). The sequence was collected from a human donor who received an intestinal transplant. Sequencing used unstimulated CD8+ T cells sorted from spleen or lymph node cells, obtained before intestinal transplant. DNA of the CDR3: TGTGCCAGTAGGCCCCAGGGAACCAACTATGGCTACACCTTC. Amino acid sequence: CASRPQGTNYGYTF.